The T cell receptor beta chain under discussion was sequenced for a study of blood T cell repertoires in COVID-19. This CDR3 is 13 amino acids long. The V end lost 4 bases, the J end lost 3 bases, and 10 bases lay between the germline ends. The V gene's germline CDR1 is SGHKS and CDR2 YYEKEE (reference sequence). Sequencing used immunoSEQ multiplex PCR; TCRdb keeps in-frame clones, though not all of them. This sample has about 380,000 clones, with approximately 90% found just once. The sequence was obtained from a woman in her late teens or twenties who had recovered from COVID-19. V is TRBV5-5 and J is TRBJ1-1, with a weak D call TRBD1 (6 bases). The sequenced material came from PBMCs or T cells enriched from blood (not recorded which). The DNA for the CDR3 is TGTGCCAGCAGCCGACAGGTCTACACTGAAGCTTTCTTT. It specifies CASSRQVYTEAFF.